The T cell receptor beta chain under discussion was sequenced for a study of blood T cell repertoires in COVID-19. Adults between about 18 and 95 years of age took part from 24 US areas. Recovery meant two consecutive negative NP/OP PCR tests, professional clearance, or resolved symptoms. Authors' methods: Using reference gene primer amplification, nucleated cell counts were estimated. Produced via immunoSEQ multiplex PCR; TCRdb's table is partial and in-frame only. V and J calls and clone size are as listed in that table; D and trimming were resolved from the DNA. The sample has 390,000 or so clones, around four fifths seen once; the top ten hold less than 6%. Trimming removed 4 bases from V and 3 bases from J; junction bases left unmatched: 5. Per germline, CDR1 GTSNPN and CDR2 SVGIG (reference sequence). The CDR3 is made up of 14 amino acids.

Specimen: PBMCs or T cells enriched from blood (not recorded which). The genes are TRBV30 and TRBJ2-2; 7 bases match TRBD1. The receptor was derived from a woman aged 50 to 60 who had recovered from COVID-19. The CDR3 nucleotides read TGTGCCTGGAACAGGGGAATTGACACCGGGGAGCTGTTTTTT. This encodes CAWNRGIDTGELFF.